The TCR beta chain under discussion was sequenced for a study of cytomegalovirus exposure and HLA in healthy donors. Whole-study context: HLA-typed donors were the source of 90 million or so unique TCRs, which an early data release held. Study outcomes and limitations: Certain sequence variants were highly shared and formed a cluster, and this cluster was likely a sequencing artifact. In most subjects, TCR beta sequences reportedly gave accurate predictions of HLA-A and HLA-B alleles. In vitro assays verified that a few CMV-associated chains recognized CMV antigens specifically.

This CDR3 contains 14 residues. V lost 4 bases and J lost 2; bases outside the gene matches: 3. From germline, CDR1 is SGHVS and CDR2 FQNEAQ. Both 60 Vbeta primers and 13 Jbeta primers went into the PCR. Generated by immunoSEQ multiplex PCR, the TCRdb table keeps only in-frame clones and is missing some. The sample gives 95,000 to 150,000 clones, 80% of which show up once; less than 2.5% is in the top ten. As to this clone: Its specificity is not known.

The TCR originated in a man aged 25-40 years in good health and CMV-seronegative. Sequences were obtained from PBMCs. The chain joins TRBV7-8 to TRBJ2-3; 7 bases align to TRBD1. This CDR3 is CASSSGQSTDTQYF. The CDR3 DNA reads as TGTGCCAGCAGCTCGGGACAGTCCACAGATACGCAGTATTTT.